The clone carrying this TCR beta chain was seen once. Trimming cost V 0 bases and J 5 bases, with 13 bases left between them. Germline lookup yields CDR1 SGHVS and CDR2 FQNEAQ. The CDR3 runs 15 residues. This entry belongs to a study of cytotoxic CD8 clonotypes in ibrutinib-treated CLL. Using immunoSEQ multiplex PCR, the repertoire was profiled, and TCRdb retains in-frame clones only, with some absent. Altogether around 92,000 clones are present, around 77% being singletons, with the ten largest covering about 26%. This clonotype was sampled from a human donor with chronic lymphocytic leukemia. The sequencing here drew on PBMCs, taken after 24 months of ibrutinib treatment. The chain joins TRBV7-8 to TRBJ1-1; D uncertain. The CDR3 sequence: CASSLAVDRRTEAFF. In nucleotides, the CDR3 is TGTGCCAGCAGCTTAGCGGTTGACCGGAGGACTGAAGCTTTCTTT.